These 16 T cell receptor beta chains originate from one sample sequenced in a study of T cells in localized non-small cell lung cancer. Only in-frame clones appear in the TCRdb table, and some are missing; sequencing was by immunoSEQ multiplex PCR. The sample has 2,500 to 3,500 clones, less than 30% seen once; the top ten hold about 9%. The sequencing here drew on normal lung tissue next to the tumor, taken before any cancer treatment. These receptors all stem from a woman aged 40 to 75 with stage I lung adenocarcinoma.

The chain is built from TRBV5-1 and TRBJ1-5; 9 bases map to TRBD1. V shed 3 bases and J 2 bases; nucleotides not matched to a gene: 3. This CDR3 is built from 15 residues. Germline assignment: CDR1 SGHRS and CDR2 YFSETQ. CDR3 DNA sequence: TGCGCCAGCAGCTCGGGGGACAGGGGCAATCAGCCCCAGCATTTT. Its protein is CASSSGDRGNQPQHF.

This clone was seen a few times. The V gene is TRBV9, the J gene TRBJ2-1; D remains unclear. CDR3 length: 15 residues. With 0 bases removed from V and 5 bases from J, the gap between germline ends came to 12 bases. Germline V lookup: CDR1 SGDLS, CDR2 YYNGEE. In DNA, the CDR3 is TGTGCCAGCAGCGTAGGAAAGGGTGTAAACAATGAGCAGTTCTTC. It codes for CASSVGKGVNNEQFF.

CDR3 region: CASTSIGGTRLKVNTEAFF. Here the CDR3 DNA reads TGTGCCAGTACCAGTATTGGCGGGACACGGTTAAAAGTGAACACTGAAGCTTTCTTT. V gene TRBV19 combines with J gene TRBJ1-1; tentative D call: TRBD1 (6 bases). CDR1 is LNHDA, CDR2 SQIVND, per germline (reference sequence). The CDR3 contains 19 residues. V was pared by 7 bases and J by 0 bases, with 27 bases between.

This clone was detected only a few times. This chain joins TRBV6-1 and TRBJ2-2; D unclear. In germline, CDR1 is MNHNS, CDR2 SASEGT. V dropped 0 bases and J dropped 2 bases, with 1 base sitting between them. The CDR3 runs to 13 residues. DNA for the CDR3: TGTGCCAGCAGTGAAGCTAACACCGGGGAGCTGTTTTTT. This codes for CASSEANTGELFF.

In its sample, this clone is medium-sized. The chain couples TRBV11-3 to TRBJ1-1; tentatively, D is TRBD1 (5 bases). This CDR3 has 15 amino acids. With 5 bases removed from V and 1 base from J, the gap between germline ends came to 14 bases. Germline loops: CDR1 SGHNT, CDR2 YENEEA. In nucleotides, the CDR3 is TGTGCCAGCAGCCCTCCGGGACTAGGGAACACTGAAGCTTTCTTT. It encodes CASSPPGLGNTEAFF.

The chain joins TRBV7-6 to TRBJ2-3, with 8 nucleotides matching TRBD1. After removal of 4 bases from V and 6 bases from J, the junction contained 12 bases not matched to a gene. CDR3 size: 16 residues. CDR1 SGHVS and CDR2 FNYEAQ come from the germline V gene. CDR3 nucleotides: TGTGCCAGCAGCTCAACGAGACAGGGGCATAGGGATACGCAGTATTTT. Amino acids: CASSSTRQGHRDTQYF.

This rearrangement joins TRBV30 to TRBJ1-5, with D tentatively TRBD1 (5 bases). V lost 0 bases to trimming and J lost 4 bases, with 13 bases between them. This CDR3 spans 15 amino acids. Germline V gene data show CDR1 as GTSNPN and CDR2 as SVGIG (reference sequence). The CDR3 protein is CAWSVAAGKNQPQHF. DNA for the CDR3: TGTGCCTGGAGTGTAGCGGCAGGGAAAAATCAGCCCCAGCATTTT.

V gene TRBV29-1 combines with J gene TRBJ2-7; the match to TRBD1 covers 7 bases. Germline-derived CDR1 and CDR2 are SQVTM and ANQGSEA. The ends lost 6 bases at V and 3 bases at J; junction bases unmatched: 11. The CDR3 runs to 14 residues. The CDR3 loop reads CSVQTRDRLYEQYF. The CDR3, as DNA: TGCAGCGTACAGACCCGGGACAGACTCTACGAGCAGTACTTC.

The CDR3 region has the DNA TGTGCCAGTAGGACAGGGAGGTACGAGCAGTACTTC. Translated: CASRTGRYEQYF. V and J are TRBV19 and TRBJ2-7; tentatively, D is TRBD1 (7 bases). This CDR3 spans 12 amino acids. V gave up 6 bases and J gave up 4 bases, with 10 bases separating them. The germline V gene encodes CDR1 LNHDA and CDR2 SQIVND (reference sequence).

By sample fraction, this clone is medium-sized. CDR3 amino acids: CASSYSKPTGELFF. The CDR3 nucleotides read TGTGCCAGCAGTTACTCGAAGCCGACCGGGGAGCTGTTTTTT. The chain has TRBV6-8 and TRBJ2-2; no reliable D call. The germline V gene has CDR1 MNHGY and CDR2 SAAAGT. The V end was cut by 0 bases, the J end by 5 bases, with 7 bases between. The CDR3 sequence is 14 residues long.

This clone has only a few counts. The rearrangement links TRBV19 to TRBJ2-3; 13 bases agree with TRBD2. Germline V gene data show CDR1 as LNHDA and CDR2 as SQIVND (reference sequence). V dropped 5 bases and J dropped 6; count of bases not matched to a gene: 5. CDR3 size: 15 residues. CDR3 sequence: CASSVLAGGSDTQYF. Written as DNA, the CDR3 is TGTGCCAGTAGTGTACTAGCGGGAGGGAGCGATACGCAGTATTTT.

The chain recombines TRBV9 with TRBJ1-4; a possible D gene is TRBD1 (5 bases). Between the trimmed V and J ends, which lost 5 bases and 3 bases, there was a span of 11 bases. The CDR3 has 14 residues. Germline V CDR1 and CDR2: SGDLS, YYNGEE. The DNA for the CDR3 is TGTGCCAGCAGTTCCAGACAGTCTAATGAAAAACTGTTTTTT. It translates to CASSSRQSNEKLFF.

This clone has a handful of counts. This chain joins TRBV11-3 and TRBJ2-7; perhaps TRBD1 as D (5 bases). This CDR3 is built from 14 residues. Per germline, CDR1 SGHNT and CDR2 YENEEA. V shed 5 bases and J shed 3 bases, with 14 bases lying between them. CDR3 sequence (DNA): TGTGCCAGCAGCAGCCACAGGACAAGCTACGAGCAGTACTTC. Amino acids: CASSSHRTSYEQYF.

The chain has TRBV25-1 and TRBJ2-2, with TRBD1 matching over 9 bases. This CDR3 region has 14 residues. Germline-derived CDR1 and CDR2 are MGHDK and SYGVNS. The ends lost 10 bases at V and 5 bases at J; junction bases unmatched: 8. The CDR3 reads CATLGQGLTGELFF. Written as DNA, the CDR3 is TGTGCCACCTTGGGACAGGGTTTAACCGGGGAGCTGTTTTTT.

The CDR3: CASSQGRELEAFF. Here the CDR3 DNA reads TGCGCCAGCAGCCAAGGGAGAGAGCTTGAAGCTTTCTTT. The gene calls are TRBV4-1 and TRBJ1-1; no clear D gene. The CDR3 totals 13 residues. The germline gives CDR1 MGHRA, CDR2 YSYEKL. The V end was cut by 1 base, the J end by 7 bases, with 10 bases between.

The CDR3 coding sequence is TGTGCCAGCAGCTCGGGACAGGGGGCCACTGAAGCTTTCTTT. Protein sequence: CASSSGQGATEAFF. V and J are TRBV11-3 and TRBJ1-1, with TRBD1 identical over 12 bases. The V and J ends lost 4 bases and 4 bases, in that order; junction bases with no gene match: 1. The CDR3 spans 14 residues. Per germline, CDR1 SGHNT and CDR2 YENEEA.